This entry describes one T cell receptor beta chain. Its target is not known. Using immunoSEQ multiplex PCR, the repertoire was profiled, and TCRdb retains in-frame clones only, with some absent. The sample includes fewer than 70,000 clones, roughly 90% of them seen just once. The data stem from a study of T cell responses to AZD1222 COVID-19 vaccine. Study-wide findings and caveats: Only 5 or 6 individuals given AZD1222 were seropositive at baseline. Two AZD1222 administrations were followed by greater Spike-specific TCR breadth and depth. Among the donors, most were white British and more were female, and clonal diversity was possibly underestimated.

Between the trimmed V and J ends, which lost 5 bases and 4 bases, there was a span of 8 bases. This CDR3 has 12 amino acids. CDR1 and CDR2 from the germline V gene are MNHEY and SVGEGT. The chain has TRBV6-2 or TRBV6-3 and TRBJ1-2, with TRBD1 as a possible D gene (5 bases). The source was peripheral blood, collected on day 0 of AZD1222 vaccination. This clonotype was obtained from an adult in good health. The CDR3 nucleotides read TGTGCCAGCAGTCAGGGATTCTATGGCTACACCTTC. Encoded protein: CASSQGFYGYTF.